This record concerns one TCR beta chain sequence. One junction end does not reproduce the germline sequence, and a read error may be involved. The length of the CDR3 is 15 residues. Per germline, CDR1 SSHAT and CDR2 FNYEAQ (reference sequence). This record belongs to a study of blood T cell repertoires in COVID-19. About the research overall: Donors in the United States, Italy and Spain gave samples during acute or convalescent COVID-19. In each case, the material was cDNA or gDNA derived from T cells, B-cell-depleted T cells, or PBMCs.

The repertoire was sequenced with immunoSEQ multiplex PCR; TCRdb's copy has only in-frame clones and lacks some. In the table there are 45,000 to 55,000 clones, approximately 89% of which are singletons. The chain employs TRBV7-7 and TRBJ2-3; 9 nucleotides line up with TRBD1. The source of this sequence is an elderly woman with acute or convalescent COVID-19. Sequenced material: peripheral blood. The CDR3 is CASSRDRGTTDTQYF. The CDR3 DNA sequence: TGTGCTAGCAGCCGAGACAGGGGGACCACAGATACGCAGTATTTT.